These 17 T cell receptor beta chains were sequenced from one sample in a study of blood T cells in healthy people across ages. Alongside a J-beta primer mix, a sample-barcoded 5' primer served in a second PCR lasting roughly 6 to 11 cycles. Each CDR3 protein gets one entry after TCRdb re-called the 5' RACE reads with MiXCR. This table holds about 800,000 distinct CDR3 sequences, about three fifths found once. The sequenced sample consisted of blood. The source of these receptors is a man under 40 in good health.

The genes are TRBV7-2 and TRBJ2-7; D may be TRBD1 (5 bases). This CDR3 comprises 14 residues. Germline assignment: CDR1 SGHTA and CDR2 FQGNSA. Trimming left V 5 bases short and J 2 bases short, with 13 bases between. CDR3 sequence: CASSPDRSPYEQYF. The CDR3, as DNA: TGTGCCAGCAGCCCCGACAGAAGCCCCTACGAGCAGTACTTC.

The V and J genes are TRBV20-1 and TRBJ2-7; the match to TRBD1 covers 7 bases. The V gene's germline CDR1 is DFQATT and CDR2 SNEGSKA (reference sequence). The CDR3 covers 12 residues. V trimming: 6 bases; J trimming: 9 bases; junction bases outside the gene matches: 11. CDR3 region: CSAPGTAQGQYF. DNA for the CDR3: TGCAGTGCCCCTGGGACAGCCCAGGGGCAGTACTTC.

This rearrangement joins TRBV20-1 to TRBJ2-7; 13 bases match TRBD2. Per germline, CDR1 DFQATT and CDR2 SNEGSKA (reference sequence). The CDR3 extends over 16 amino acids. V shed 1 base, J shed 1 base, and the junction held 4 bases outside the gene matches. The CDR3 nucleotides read TGCAGTGCTAGAGGACTAGCGGGAGGTCCTTCCTACGAGCAGTACTTC. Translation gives CSARGLAGGPSYEQYF.

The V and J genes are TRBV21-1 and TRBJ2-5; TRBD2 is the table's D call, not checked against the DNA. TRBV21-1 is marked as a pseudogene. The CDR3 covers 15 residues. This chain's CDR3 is CASSESGSGQETQYF. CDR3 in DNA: TGTGCCAGCAGCGAGAGCGGGAGCGGCCAAGAGACCCAGTACTTC.

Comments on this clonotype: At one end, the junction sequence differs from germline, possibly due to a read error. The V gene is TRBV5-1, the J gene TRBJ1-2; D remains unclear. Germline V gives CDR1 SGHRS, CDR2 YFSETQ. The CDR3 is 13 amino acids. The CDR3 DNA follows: TGCGCCAGCAGTCATCAGGCTAGCTATAGCTACACCTTC. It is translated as CASSHQASYSYTF.

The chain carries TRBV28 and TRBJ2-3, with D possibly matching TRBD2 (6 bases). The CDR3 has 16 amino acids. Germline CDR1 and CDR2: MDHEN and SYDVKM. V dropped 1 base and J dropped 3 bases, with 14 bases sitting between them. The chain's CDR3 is CASSLSGSLETDTQYF. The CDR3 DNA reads TGTGCCAGCAGTTTATCCGGGAGTCTTGAAACAGATACGCAGTATTTT. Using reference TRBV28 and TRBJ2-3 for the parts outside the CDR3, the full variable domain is DVKVTQSSRYLVKRTGEKVFLECVQDMDHENMFWYRQDPGLGLRLIYFSYDVKMKEKGDIPEGYSVSREKKERFSLILESASTNQTSMYLCASSLSGSLETDTQYFGPGTRLTVL.

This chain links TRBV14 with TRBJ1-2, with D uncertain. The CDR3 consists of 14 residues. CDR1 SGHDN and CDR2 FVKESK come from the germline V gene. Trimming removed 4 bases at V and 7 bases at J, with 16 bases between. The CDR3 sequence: CASSRLARPLGYTF. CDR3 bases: TGTGCCAGCAGCCGACTCGCCCGGCCCCTTGGCTACACCTTC.

The CDR3 sequence: CSASRGWGGELFF. In nucleotides, the CDR3 is TGCAGCGCGTCTCGGGGATGGGGCGGGGAGCTGTTTTTT. The chain joins TRBV29-1 to TRBJ2-2; tentatively, D is TRBD2 (5 bases). Per germline, CDR1 SQVTM and CDR2 ANQGSEA. The CDR3 spans 13 residues. V dropped 7 bases and J dropped 7 bases, with 16 bases sitting between them.

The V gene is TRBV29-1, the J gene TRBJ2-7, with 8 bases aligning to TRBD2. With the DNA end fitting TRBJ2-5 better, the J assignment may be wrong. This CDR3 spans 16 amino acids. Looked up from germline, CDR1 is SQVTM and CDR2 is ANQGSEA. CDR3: CSVALQTGGPSETQYF. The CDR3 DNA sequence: TGCAGCGTTGCCCTTCAGACGGGAGGGCCGAGTGAGACCCAGTACTTC.

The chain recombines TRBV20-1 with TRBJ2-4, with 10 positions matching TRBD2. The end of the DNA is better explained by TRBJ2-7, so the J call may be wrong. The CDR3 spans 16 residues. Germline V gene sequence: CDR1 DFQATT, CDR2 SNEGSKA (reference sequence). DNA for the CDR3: TGCAGTGCTAGTGGGTTTAGCGGGAGGAACCTATACGAGCAGTACTTC. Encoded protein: CSASGFSGRNLYEQYF.

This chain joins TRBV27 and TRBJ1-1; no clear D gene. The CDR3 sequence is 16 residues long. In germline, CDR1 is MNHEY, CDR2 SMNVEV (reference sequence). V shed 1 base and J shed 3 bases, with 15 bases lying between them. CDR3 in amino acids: CASSLFVGYRYTEAFF. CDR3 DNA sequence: TGTGCCAGCAGTTTATTCGTGGGTTATCGTTACACTGAAGCTTTCTTT.

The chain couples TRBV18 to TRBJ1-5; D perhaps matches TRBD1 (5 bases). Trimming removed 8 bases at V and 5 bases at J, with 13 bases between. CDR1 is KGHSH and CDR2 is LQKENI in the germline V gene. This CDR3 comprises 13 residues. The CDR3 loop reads CASSPSGDQPQHF. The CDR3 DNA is TGTGCCAGCAGCCCCTCGGGGGATCAGCCCCAGCATTTT.

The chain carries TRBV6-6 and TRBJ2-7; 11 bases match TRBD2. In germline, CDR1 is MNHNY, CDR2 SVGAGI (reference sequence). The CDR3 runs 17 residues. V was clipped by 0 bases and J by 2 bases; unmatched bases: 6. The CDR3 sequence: CASSYSKTSGKTYEQYF. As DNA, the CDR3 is TGTGCCAGCAGTTACTCGAAGACTAGCGGGAAAACCTACGAGCAGTACTTC.

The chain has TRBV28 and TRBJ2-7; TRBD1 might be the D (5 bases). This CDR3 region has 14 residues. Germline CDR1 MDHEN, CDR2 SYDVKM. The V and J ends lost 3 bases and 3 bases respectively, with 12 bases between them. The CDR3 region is CASSFPDSYYEQYF. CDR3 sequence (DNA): TGTGCCAGCAGTTTTCCCGACAGTTACTACGAGCAGTACTTC.

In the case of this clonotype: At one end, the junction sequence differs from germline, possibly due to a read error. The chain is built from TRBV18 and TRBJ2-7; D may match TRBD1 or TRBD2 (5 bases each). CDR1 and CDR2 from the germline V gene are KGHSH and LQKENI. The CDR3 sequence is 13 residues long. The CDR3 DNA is TGTGCCAGCGCACCAGCAGGGAGAAACGAGCAGTACTTC. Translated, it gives CASAPAGRNEQYF. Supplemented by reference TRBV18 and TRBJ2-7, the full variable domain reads NAGVMQNPRHLVRRRGQEARLRCSPMKGHSHVYWYRQLPEEGLKFMVYLQKENIIDESGMPKERFSAEFPKEGPSILRIQQVVRGDSAAYFCASAPAGRNEQYFGPGTRLTVT.

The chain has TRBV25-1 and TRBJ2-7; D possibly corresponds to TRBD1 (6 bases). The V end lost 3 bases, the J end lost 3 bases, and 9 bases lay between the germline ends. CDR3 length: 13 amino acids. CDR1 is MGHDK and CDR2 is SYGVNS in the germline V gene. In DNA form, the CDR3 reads TGTGCCAGCAGTGACGGACAGCTCTACGAGCAGTACTTC. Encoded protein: CASSDGQLYEQYF.

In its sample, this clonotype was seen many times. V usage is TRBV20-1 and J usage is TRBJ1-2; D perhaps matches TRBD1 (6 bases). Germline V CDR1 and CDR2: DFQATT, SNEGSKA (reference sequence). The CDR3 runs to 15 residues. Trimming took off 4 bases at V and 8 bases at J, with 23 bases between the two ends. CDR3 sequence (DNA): TGCAGTGCTACCTTCAGGGGCGGAGGTATTGGCGGCTACACCTTC. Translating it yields CSATFRGGGIGGYTF.